This entry concerns a single T cell receptor beta chain. This clonotype was found a few times. The antigen it binds to is not known. It has no much larger one-base neighbor in the sample; base qualities were not kept. The library was made by 5' RACE. Sequencing was performed on an Illumina HiSeq 2500. A second roughly 6 to 12 cycle PCR used a sample-barcoded 5' primer and a J-beta primer mix. Each TCR beta cDNA molecule received a unique molecular identifier from a template-switch 5' adaptor carrying 12 random nucleotides. Each sample yielded at least 2.5 million CDR3-containing paired-end reads. First-strand cDNA synthesis was performed from all RNA using the Mint cDNA synthesis kit, with priming by a TRBC-specific oligonucleotide. Following uracil-DNA glycosylase treatment, a first 18-cycle PCR with universal primers M1SS and BC2_uni_R was performed on all cDNA. Under the source paper's analysis protocol: For normalization, 1 million high-quality reads were randomly selected from each sample, with every read carrying a distinct molecular identifier. Instead of being binned into consensus sequences, reads that shared molecular identifiers were thrown out. MiTCR, with a Q25 quality threshold and the strictest error-elimination algorithm, was used for CDR3 identification, clonotype clustering and error correction. Lower-bound total TCR beta diversity was estimated with a nonparametric unseen species model using Euler transformation. TCRdb passed the public sequencing reads through fastp at Q25 and MiXCR, retaining productive beta sequences. One record per CDR3 amino acid sequence lists the most common genes and DNA. TCRdb's processing, not the study's, gives the V and J calls here. Present in this sample are approximately 820,000 distinct CDR3 sequences, roughly 44% of which were seen just once. The top ten clonotypes cover about 21% of the sample.

The data were obtained in a study of blood T cells in healthy people across ages (dated by TCRdb to between 2014 and 2017). Context from the whole study: In model experiments, template switching captured roughly one uniquely barcoded TCR beta cDNA molecule for every two T cells. Age-related changes in TCR beta repertoire diversity were measured in the study by deep sequencing normalized with unique cDNA molecular identifiers. For two donors (one aged 18 to 30 and one aged 80 or older), the study analyzed two additional independent replicas of 1 million unique cDNA reads from the same blood draw. The donors were divided into four age groups: young (average around 17 years), middle-aged (over 35), aged (about 61) and long-lived (nearly 85). To avoid experimental bias, donors of different ages were spread randomly across the sequencing lanes. Study-level results and caveats: The CMV infection status of donors was not known, potentially confounding age-related changes in expanded clonotypes. Conclusive comparison of naive and antigen-experienced compartments was prevented by the profiling of bulk unsorted PBMCs. As age increased, observed TCR beta diversity per million T cells dropped in a roughly linear way, and a significant reduction was already evident by age around 41. Estimates of total diversity from one million sequenced T cells were regarded as lower bounds and underestimates. Compared with the aged group, more naive CD4+ T cells, fewer expanded clones and increased TCR diversity were shown by the long-lived group, suggesting age selection. A strong correlation was found between observed TCR beta diversity and the percentage of naive T cells measured by flow cytometry.

The roughly 37 donors, aged roughly 6 to 95 years, were systemically healthy Caucasian individuals from Russia. Each donor gave about 9.8 milliliters of peripheral blood, drawn into EDTA-treated Vacutainer tubes. Ficoll-Paque density-gradient centrifugation was used to isolate PBMCs, with at least 6.5 million per sample. Total RNA was extracted from PBMCs with Trizol reagent, with at least 5 micrograms obtained per sample. For every donor, an aliquot of PBMCs went through flow cytometry to measure the percentages of naive CD45RAhigh/CD27high T cells. V is cut back by 7 bases and J by 6 bases, with 14 bases in the junction unmatched. From a lookup of the germline V gene (reference sequence), CDR1 and CDR2 are DFQATT and SNEGSKA. CDR3 length: 15 amino acids, cysteine to phenylalanine. The only DNA kept is the CDR3, 45 bases in frame from the first base.

The receptor chain draws on TRBV20-1 and TRBJ2-1, with TRBD1 identical over 8 junction bases. Sequencing was done on a sample of blood. This clonotype was sampled from a man in his sixties in good health. The DNA reads TGCAGTGGGGTTCAGGGGGCGAATAGGGGCAATGAGCAGTTCTTC. This encodes CSGVQGANRGNEQFF.